This T cell receptor (beta chain) was observed in a study of blood T cell repertoires in COVID-19. On the study more broadly: Whether acute or convalescent, the COVID-19 samples came from the United States, Italy and Spain. Sample material is recorded as cDNA or gDNA derived from T cells, B-cell-depleted T cells, or PBMCs.

Per the germline V gene, CDR1 is SGHVS and CDR2 is FQNEAQ. The CDR3 runs 17 residues. V lost 5 bases, J lost 2 bases, and 5 bases stayed unmatched. In the source study's methods: It was from reference gene primer amplification that nucleated cell counts were estimated. Repertoires were generated with immunoSEQ multiplex PCR, while TCRdb's copy carries only in-frame clones and drops some. V, J and clone size are taken as reported in that table, and D and trimming were inferred from the DNA itself. The sample carries about 270,000 clones, approximately 82% recorded once. This receptor was identified in an elderly man with acute or convalescent COVID-19. V is TRBV7-8 and J is TRBJ2-3; TRBD2 matches at 15 bases. The specimen sequenced was peripheral blood. In DNA, the CDR3 is TGTGCCAGCAGCGTGGGGACTAGCGGGGGGCTCACAGATACGCAGTATTTT. Protein sequence: CASSVGTSGGLTDTQYF.